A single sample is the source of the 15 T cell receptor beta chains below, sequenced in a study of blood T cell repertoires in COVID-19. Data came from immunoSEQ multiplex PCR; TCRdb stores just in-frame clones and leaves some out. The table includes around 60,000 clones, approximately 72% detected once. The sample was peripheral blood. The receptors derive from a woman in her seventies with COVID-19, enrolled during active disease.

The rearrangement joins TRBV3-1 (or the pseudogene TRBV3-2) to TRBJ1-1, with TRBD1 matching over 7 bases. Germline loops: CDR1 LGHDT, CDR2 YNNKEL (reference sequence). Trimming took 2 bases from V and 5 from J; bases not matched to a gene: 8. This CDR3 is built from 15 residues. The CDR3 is CASSQSAGGRTEAFF. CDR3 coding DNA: TGTGCCAGCAGCCAAAGCGCAGGGGGGAGAACTGAAGCTTTCTTT.

The CDR3 sequence: CASRHPRDSSSYNEQFF. The CDR3 bases are TGTGCCAGCAGACACCCCCGGGACTCGAGCTCCTACAATGAGCAGTTCTTC. The chain uses TRBV2 and TRBJ2-1; TRBD2 might be the D (6 bases). Per germline, CDR1 SNHLY and CDR2 FYNNEI. The CDR3 extends over 17 amino acids. V dropped 6 bases and J dropped 0 bases, with 18 bases sitting between them.

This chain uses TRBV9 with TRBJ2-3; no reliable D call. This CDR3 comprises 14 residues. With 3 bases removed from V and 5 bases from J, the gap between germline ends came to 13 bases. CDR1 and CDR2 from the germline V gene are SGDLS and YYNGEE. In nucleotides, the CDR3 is TGTGCCAGCAGCGCCGACCCCCGAGGAGATACGCAGTATTTT. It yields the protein CASSADPRGDTQYF.

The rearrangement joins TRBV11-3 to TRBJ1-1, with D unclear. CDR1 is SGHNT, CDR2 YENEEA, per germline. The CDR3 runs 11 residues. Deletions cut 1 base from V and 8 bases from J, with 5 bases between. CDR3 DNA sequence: TGTGCCAGCAGCTTAGGAGGGGAAGCTTTCTTT. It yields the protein CASSLGGEAFF. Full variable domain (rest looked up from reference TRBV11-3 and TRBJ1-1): EAGVVQSPRYKIIEKKQPVAFWCNPISGHNTLYWYLQNLGQGPELLIRYENEEAVDDSQLPKDRFSAERLKGVDSTLKIQPAELGDSAVYLCASSLGGEAFFGQGTRLTVV.

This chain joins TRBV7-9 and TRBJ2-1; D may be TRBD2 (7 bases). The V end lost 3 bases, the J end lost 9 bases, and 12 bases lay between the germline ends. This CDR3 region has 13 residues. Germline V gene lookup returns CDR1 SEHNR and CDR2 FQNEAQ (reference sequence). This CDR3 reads CASSFRGGSEQFF. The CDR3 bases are TGTGCCAGCAGCTTTAGGGGGGGCAGTGAGCAGTTCTTC.

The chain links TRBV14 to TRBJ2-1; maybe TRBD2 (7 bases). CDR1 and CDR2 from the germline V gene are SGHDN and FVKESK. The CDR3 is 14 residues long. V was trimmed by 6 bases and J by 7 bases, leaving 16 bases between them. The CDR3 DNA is TGTGCCAGCAGGAAAGGGGGGGCTGGTAATGAGCAGTTCTTC. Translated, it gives CASRKGGAGNEQFF.

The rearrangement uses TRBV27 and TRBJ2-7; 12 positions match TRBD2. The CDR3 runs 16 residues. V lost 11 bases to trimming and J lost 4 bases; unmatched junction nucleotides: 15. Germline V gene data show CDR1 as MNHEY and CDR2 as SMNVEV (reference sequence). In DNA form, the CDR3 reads TGTGCCTTTCGGGAAACTAGCGGGAGGACGGCTTACGAGCAGTACGTC. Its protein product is CAFRETSGRTAYEQYV.

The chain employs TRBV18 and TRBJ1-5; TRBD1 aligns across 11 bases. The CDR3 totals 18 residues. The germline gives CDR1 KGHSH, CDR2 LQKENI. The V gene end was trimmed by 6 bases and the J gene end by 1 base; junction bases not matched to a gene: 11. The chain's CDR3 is CASSSGQGERLSNQPQHF. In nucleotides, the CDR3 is TGTGCCAGCTCGTCGGGACAGGGGGAGCGGTTAAGCAATCAGCCCCAGCATTTT. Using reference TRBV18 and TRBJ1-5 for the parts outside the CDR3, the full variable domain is NAGVMQNPRHLVRRRGQEARLRCSPMKGHSHVYWYRQLPEEGLKFMVYLQKENIIDESGMPKERFSAEFPKEGPSILRIQQVVRGDSAAYFCASSSGQGERLSNQPQHFGDGTRLSIL.

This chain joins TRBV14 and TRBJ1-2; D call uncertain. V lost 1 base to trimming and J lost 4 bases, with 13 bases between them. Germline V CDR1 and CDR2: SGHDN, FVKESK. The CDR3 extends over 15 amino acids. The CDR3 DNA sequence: TGTGCCAGCAGCCAAGTGGCGGGTTGGGGCTATGGCTACACCTTC. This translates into CASSQVAGWGYGYTF.

The CDR3 DNA follows: TGCGCCAGCAGCGCTGGGACAGGCGATGGCTACACCTTC. Its translation is CASSAGTGDGYTF. The chain carries TRBV5-1 and TRBJ1-2; 8 nucleotides match TRBD1. The ends lost 4 bases at V and 6 bases at J; junction bases unmatched: 5. The CDR3 sequence is 13 residues long. CDR1 and CDR2 (germline): SGHRS, YFSETQ.

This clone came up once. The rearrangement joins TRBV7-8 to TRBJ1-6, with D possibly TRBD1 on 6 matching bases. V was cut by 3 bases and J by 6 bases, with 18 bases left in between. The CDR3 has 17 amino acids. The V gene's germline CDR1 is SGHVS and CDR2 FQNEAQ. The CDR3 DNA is TGTGCCAGCAGCTTGGGGGCCTTCGGTGCGGGTAATTCACCCCTCCACTTT. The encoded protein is CASSLGAFGAGNSPLHF.

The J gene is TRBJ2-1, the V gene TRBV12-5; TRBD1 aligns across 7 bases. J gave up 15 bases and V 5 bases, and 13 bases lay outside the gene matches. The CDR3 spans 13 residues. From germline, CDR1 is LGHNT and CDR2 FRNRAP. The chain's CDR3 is CASGLTPGQIVFF. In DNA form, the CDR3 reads TGTGCTAGTGGTCTTACCCCGGGACAGATAGTGTTCTTC.

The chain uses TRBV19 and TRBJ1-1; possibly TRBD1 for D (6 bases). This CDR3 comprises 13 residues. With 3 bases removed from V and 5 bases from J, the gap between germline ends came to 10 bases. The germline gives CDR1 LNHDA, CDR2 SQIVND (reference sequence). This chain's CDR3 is CASSMTRGTEAFF. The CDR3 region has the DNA TGTGCCAGTAGTATGACGAGGGGGACTGAAGCTTTCTTT.

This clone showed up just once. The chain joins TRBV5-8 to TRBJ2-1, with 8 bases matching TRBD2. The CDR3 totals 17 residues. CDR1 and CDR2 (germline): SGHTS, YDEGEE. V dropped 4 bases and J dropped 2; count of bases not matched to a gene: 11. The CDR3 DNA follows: TGTGCCAGCAGCCAAGCGGGAGCATCCTCTACCTACAATGAGCAGTTCTTC. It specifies CASSQAGASSTYNEQFF.

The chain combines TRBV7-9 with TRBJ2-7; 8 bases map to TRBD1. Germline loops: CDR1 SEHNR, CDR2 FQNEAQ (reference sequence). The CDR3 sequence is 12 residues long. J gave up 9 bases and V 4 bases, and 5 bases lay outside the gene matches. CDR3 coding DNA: TGTGCCAGCAGCTACGGGACAGGCGGGCAGTACTTC. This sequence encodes CASSYGTGGQYF.